This is a list of T cell receptor beta chains from one sample in a study of shared clonotypes between healthy human individuals. Measured with immunoSEQ multiplex PCR; TCRdb has only the in-frame clones, and not every one. The repertoire holds hundreds of thousands of clones, with 96% as singletons. The sequencing sample was made of naive CD8+ T cells sorted from blood. Every receptor here comes from a woman aged 30 to 39 in good health. Both conserved end residues are trimmed from each CDR3. The D gene is left open where the match is weak.

D gene | V gene | CDR3 protein
TRBD1 | TRBV13 | ASSLETGGAGELF
NA | TRBV2 | ASSEGLVRFEQY
NA | TRBV7-8 | ASSFWTEESLTYEQY
NA | TRBV27 | ASSLDRGPYNEQF
NA | TRBV5-3 | ARSILKGEQY
NA | TRBV25-1 | ASSEYEEERDYGYT
NA | TRBV7-9 | ASSLGSSREAF
TRBD2 | TRBV13 | ASSLTSGVSSYNEQF
NA | TRBV13 | ASSPARRNQETQY
NA | TRBV4-1 | ASSQAASVDETQY
NA | TRBV19 | ASSRRSGYNEQF
NA | TRBV19 | ASSIDKDARGYSNQPQH
TRBD1 | TRBV27 | ASSFGTGGSYT
NA | TRBV11-2 | ASSSGASYEQY
TRBD2 | TRBV4-1 | ASSHPFGGGPGDIQY
NA | TRBV10-2 | ASSEIASSNEQF
NA | TRBV25-1 | ASSELGGSTDTQY
TRBD2 | TRBV7-8 | ASSASLGGRVQTQY
TRBD2 | TRBV14 | ASRPGGVLSYEQY
TRBD1 | TRBV27 | ASSTADRFDNEQY
NA | TRBV11-2 | ASSFEGDTEAF
NA | TRBV21-1 | ASSQGPRQSNQPQH
NA | TRBV9 | ASSVGSTLSEAF
NA | TRBV5-4 | ASSLGHNYEQY
TRBD2 | TRBV11-2 | ASSLSTGTSGSYEQY
NA | TRBV5-1 | ASSKTQGTQY
NA | TRBV27 | ASSFEGSGTEAF
TRBD2 | TRBV5-1 | ASSPLVAGERTDTQY
TRBD2 | TRBV28 | ASSPRTRSNEQF
NA | TRBV19 | ATATGFDEQY
NA | TRBV7-6 | ASSFHEDTIY
NA | TRBV15 | ATSGGPPEETQY
NA | TRBV27 | ASSRTTLVNEQF
NA | TRBV28 | ASSFGGENAEAF
NA | TRBV27 | ASSLGDGFSYEQY
NA | TRBV27 | ATTQNNEQF
NA | TRBV27 | ASSLEDGSTYEQY
TRBD2 | TRBV28 | ASSLPSVSGVYEQY
TRBD2 | TRBV11-2 | ASSLVPGLAGVSGETQY
NA | TRBV27 | ASSLGPLASYEQY
NA | TRBV28 | ASSFGGSTDTQY
NA | TRBV19 | ASSEYYTEAF
NA | TRBV5-4 | ASSLQGGPDTQY
NA | TRBV30 | TWAGALDTGELF
TRBD2 | TRBV27 | ASSLVAGGPNTQY
TRBD2 | TRBV7-9 | ASSPPVGTRNTGELF
NA | TRBV10-1 | ASSEIGGHVGEQF
NA | TRBV10-1 | ASSESGGGNTIY
NA | TRBV7-9 | ASSSTEDGVAKNIQY
NA | TRBV19 | ASSLPILGTEAF
TRBD2 | TRBV27 | ASSLKTSGVDEQY
TRBD1 | TRBV4-1 | ASSGQGAWNNEQF
NA | TRBV19 | ASRGPDTQPQH
NA | TRBV7-6 | ASTTTRTIGDTIY
TRBD2 | TRBV27 | ASSSTSGRSWTGELF
NA | TRBV11-2 | ASSNSYEQY
TRBD2 | TRBV7-6 | ASSLASGLAAYEQY
NA | TRBV30 | AWSQGDSYEQY